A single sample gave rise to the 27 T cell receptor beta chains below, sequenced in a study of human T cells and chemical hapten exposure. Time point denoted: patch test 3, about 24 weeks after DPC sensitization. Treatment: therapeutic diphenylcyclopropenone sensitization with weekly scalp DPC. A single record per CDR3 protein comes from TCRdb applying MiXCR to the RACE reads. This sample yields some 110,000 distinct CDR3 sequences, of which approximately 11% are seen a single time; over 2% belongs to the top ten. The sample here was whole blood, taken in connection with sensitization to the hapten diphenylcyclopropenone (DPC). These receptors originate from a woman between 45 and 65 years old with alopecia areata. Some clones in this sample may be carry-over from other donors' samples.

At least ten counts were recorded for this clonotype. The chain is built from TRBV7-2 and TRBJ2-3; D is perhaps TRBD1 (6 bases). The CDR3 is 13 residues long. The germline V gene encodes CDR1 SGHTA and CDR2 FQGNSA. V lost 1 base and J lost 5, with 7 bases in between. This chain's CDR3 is CASSLVGGDTQYF. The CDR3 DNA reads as TGTGCCAGCAGCTTAGTAGGGGGAGATACGCAGTATTTT.

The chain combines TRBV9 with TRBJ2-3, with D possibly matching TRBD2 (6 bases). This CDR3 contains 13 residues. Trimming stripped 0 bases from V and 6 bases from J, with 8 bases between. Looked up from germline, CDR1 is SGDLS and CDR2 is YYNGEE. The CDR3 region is CASSVGGDDTQYF. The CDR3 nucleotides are TGTGCCAGCAGCGTAGGGGGGGACGATACGCAGTATTTT. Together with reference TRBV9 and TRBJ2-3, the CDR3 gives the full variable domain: DSGVTQTPKHLITATGQRVTLRCSPRSGDLSVYWYQQSLDQGLQFLIQYYNGEERAKGNILERFSAQQFPDLHSELNLSSLELGDSALYFCASSVGGDDTQYFGPGTRLTVL.

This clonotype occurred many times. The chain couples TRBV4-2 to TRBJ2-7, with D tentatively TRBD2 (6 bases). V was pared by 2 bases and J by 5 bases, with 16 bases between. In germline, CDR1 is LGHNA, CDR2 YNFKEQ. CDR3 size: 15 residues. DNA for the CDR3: TGTGCCAGCAGCCAATACCACTCCGGGAGCGACGAGCAGTACTTC. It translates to CASSQYHSGSDEQYF.

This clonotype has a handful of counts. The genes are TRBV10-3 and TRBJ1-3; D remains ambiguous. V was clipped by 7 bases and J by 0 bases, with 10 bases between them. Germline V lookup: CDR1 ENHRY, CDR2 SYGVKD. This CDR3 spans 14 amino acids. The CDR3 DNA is TGTGCCATCACGACGGAACTCTCTGGAAACACCATATATTTT. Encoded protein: CAITTELSGNTIYF.

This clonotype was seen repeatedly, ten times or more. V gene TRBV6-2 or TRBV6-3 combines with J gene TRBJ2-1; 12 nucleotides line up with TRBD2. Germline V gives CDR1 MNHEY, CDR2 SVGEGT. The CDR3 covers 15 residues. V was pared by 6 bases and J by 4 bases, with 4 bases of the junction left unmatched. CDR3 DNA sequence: TGTGCCAGCAGCCCCCTAGCGGGGGGGTACAATGAGCAGTTCTTC. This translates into CASSPLAGGYNEQFF.

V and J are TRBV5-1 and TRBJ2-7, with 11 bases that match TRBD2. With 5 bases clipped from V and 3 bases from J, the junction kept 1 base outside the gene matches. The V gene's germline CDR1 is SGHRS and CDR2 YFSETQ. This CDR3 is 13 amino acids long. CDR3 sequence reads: CASRLAGDYEQYF. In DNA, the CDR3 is TGCGCCAGCAGACTAGCGGGGGACTACGAGCAGTACTTC.

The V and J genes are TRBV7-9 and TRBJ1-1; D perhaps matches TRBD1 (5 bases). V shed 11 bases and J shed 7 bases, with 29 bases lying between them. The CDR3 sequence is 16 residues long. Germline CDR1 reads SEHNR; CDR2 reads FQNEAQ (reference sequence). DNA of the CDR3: TGTGCCGCTGGAACTTCAGGGACGGGCTATTCCGTTGAAGCTTTCTTT. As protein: CAAGTSGTGYSVEAFF.

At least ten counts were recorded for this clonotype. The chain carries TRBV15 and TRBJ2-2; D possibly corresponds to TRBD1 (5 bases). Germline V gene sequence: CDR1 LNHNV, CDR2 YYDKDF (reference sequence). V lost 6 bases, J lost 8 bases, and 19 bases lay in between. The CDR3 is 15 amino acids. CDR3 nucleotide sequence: TGTGCCACCAGTCAGGGCACAAATATTGAGGGGGAGCTGTTTTTT. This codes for CATSQGTNIEGELFF.

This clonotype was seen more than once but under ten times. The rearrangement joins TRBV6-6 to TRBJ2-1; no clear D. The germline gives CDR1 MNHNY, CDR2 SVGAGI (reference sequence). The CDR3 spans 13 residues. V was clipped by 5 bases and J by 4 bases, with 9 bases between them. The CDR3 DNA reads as TGTGCCAGCAGTATCGACATTTACAATGAGCAGTTCTTC. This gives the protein CASSIDIYNEQFF.

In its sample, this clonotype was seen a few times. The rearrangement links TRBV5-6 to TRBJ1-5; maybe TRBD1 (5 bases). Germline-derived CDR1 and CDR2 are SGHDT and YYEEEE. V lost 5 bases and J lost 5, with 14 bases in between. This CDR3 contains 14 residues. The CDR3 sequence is CASRIQGYDQPQHF. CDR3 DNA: TGTGCCAGCAGAATCCAGGGATACGATCAGCCCCAGCATTTT.

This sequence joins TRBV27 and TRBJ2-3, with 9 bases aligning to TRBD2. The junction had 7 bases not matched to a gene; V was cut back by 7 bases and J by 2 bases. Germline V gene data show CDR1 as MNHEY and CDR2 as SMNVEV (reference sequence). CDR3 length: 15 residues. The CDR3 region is CASIGGGASTDTQYF. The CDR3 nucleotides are TGTGCCAGCATTGGCGGGGGGGCTTCCACAGATACGCAGTATTTT.

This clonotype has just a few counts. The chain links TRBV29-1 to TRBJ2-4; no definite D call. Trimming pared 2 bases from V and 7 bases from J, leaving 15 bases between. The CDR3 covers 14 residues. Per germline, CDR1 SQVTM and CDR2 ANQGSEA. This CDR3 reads CSVESPEPGNIQYF. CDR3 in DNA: TGCAGCGTTGAATCTCCCGAGCCTGGGAACATTCAGTACTTC.

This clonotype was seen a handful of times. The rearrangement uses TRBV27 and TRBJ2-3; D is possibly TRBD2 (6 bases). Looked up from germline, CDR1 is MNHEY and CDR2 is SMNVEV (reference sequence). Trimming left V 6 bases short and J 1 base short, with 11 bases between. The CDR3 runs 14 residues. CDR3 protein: CASRPAGRTDTQYF. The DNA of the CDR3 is TGTGCCAGCAGGCCGGCGGGGCGCACAGATACGCAGTATTTT.

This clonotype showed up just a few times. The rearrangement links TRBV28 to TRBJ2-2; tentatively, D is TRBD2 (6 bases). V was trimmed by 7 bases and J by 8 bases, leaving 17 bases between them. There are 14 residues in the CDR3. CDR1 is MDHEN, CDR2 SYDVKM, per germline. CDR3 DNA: TGTGCCAGCACCTCGACTAGTCTGGCGGGGGAGCTGTTTTTT. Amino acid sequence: CASTSTSLAGELFF.

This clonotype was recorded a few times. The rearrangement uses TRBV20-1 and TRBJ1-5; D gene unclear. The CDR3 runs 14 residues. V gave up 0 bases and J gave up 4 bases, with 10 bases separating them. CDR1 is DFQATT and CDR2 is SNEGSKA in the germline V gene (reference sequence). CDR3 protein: CSARDGVNNQPQHF. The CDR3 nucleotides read TGCAGTGCTAGAGATGGGGTCAATAATCAGCCCCAGCATTTT.

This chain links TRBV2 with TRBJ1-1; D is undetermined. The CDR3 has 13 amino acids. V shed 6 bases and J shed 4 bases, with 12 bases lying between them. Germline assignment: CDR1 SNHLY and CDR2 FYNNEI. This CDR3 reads CASSALLSTEAFF. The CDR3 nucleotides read TGTGCCAGCAGCGCCTTACTAAGCACTGAAGCTTTCTTT.

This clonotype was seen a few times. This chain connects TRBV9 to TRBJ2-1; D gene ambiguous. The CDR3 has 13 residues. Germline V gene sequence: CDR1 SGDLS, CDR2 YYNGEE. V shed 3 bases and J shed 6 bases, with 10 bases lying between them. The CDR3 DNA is TGTGCCAGCAGCGGTCTAGTTTCCAATGAGCAGTTCTTC. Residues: CASSGLVSNEQFF.

Here the CDR3 reads CASSWTDYTDTQYF. CDR3 coding DNA: TGCGCCAGCAGTTGGACGGATTACACAGATACGCAGTATTTT. The rearrangement joins TRBV5-1 to TRBJ2-3; no clear D gene. The CDR3 extends over 14 amino acids. V was trimmed by 5 bases and J by 2 bases, leaving 12 bases between them. Per germline, CDR1 SGHRS and CDR2 YFSETQ.

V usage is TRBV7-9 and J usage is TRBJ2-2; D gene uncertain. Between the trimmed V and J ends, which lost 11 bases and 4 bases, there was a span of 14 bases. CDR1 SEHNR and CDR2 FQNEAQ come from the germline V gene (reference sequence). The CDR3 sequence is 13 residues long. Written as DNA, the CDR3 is TGTGCCTTGAGCTCCGGGCCCACCGGGGAGCTGTTTTTT. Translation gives CALSSGPTGELFF.

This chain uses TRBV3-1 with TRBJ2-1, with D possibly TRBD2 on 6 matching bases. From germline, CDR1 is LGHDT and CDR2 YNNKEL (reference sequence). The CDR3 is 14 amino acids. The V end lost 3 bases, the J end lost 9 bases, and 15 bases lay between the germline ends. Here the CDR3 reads CASSQTRRGGEQFF. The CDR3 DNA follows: TGTGCCAGCAGCCAGACTAGGAGAGGAGGTGAGCAGTTCTTC.

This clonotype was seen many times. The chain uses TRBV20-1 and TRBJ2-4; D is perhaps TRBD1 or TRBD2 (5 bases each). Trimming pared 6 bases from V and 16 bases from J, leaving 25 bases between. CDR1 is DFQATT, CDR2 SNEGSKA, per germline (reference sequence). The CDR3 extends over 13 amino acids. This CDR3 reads CSAGAPQDPGPYF. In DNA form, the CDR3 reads TGCAGTGCCGGGGCCCCGCAGGACCCAGGGCCATACTTC.

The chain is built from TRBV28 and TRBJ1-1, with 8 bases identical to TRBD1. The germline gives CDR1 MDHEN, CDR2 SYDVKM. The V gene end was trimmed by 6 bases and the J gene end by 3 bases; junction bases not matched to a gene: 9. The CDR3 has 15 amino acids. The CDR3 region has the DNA TGTGCCAGCAGCCCCAGGACAGGGAAATACACTGAAGCTTTCTTT. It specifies CASSPRTGKYTEAFF.

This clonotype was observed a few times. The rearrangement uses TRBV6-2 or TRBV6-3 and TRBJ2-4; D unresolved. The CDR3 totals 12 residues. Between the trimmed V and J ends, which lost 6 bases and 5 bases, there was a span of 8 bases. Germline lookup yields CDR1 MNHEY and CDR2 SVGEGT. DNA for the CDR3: TGTGCCAGCAGCCAACCCCAAAACATTCAGTACTTC. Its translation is CASSQPQNIQYF.

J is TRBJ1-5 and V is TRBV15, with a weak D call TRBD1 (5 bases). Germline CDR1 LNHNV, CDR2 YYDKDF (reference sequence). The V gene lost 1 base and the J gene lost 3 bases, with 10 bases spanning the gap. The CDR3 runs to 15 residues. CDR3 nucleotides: TGTGCCACCAGCAGAGCCGGGGCGTTCAATCAGCCCCAGCATTTT. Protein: CATSRAGAFNQPQHF.

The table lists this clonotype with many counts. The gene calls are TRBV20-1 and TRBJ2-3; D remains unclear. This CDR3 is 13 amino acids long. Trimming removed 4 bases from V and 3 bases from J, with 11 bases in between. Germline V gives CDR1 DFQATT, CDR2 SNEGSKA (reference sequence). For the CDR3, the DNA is TGCAGTGCTAATCAGGTTGTGACAGATACGCAGTATTTT. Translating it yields CSANQVVTDTQYF.

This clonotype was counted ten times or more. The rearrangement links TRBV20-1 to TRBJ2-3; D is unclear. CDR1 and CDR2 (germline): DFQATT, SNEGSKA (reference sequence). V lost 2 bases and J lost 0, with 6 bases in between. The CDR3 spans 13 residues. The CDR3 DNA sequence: TGCAGTGCTAGATGGCCGAGCACAGATACGCAGTATTTT. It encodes CSARWPSTDTQYF.

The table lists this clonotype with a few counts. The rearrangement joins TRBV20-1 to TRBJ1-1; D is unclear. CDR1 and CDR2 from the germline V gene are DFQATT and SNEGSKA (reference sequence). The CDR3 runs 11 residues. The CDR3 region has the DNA TGCAGCGTCAGCTTATACACTGAAGCTTTCTTT. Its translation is CSVSLYTEAFF.